The clone carrying this T cell receptor (beta chain) was counted between two and nine times. TCRdb re-called the RT-PCR reads with MiXCR, one entry per CDR3 protein. The table shows approximately 170,000 distinct CDR3 sequences, with roughly 31% occurring only once. The germline gives CDR1 GTSNPN, CDR2 SVGIG (reference sequence). This CDR3 has 16 residues. J gave up 5 bases and V 4 bases, and 10 bases lay outside the gene matches. The data were obtained in a study of patients and donors after allogeneic stem cell transplantation. Input material: blood, either unsorted or a sorted T cell fraction (not recorded which). The gene calls are TRBV30 and TRBJ1-6, with TRBD1 matching over 8 bases. This receptor was taken from a human donor who was either an allogeneic HSCT recipient or a stem cell or donor lymphocyte infusion donor (not recorded which). It is not recorded whose cells these are; they may come from a transplant donor. CDR3 DNA sequence: TGTGCCTGGAACTTCCAGGGGGCCACAAATAATTCACCCCTCCACTTT. This gives the protein CAWNFQGATNNSPLHF.